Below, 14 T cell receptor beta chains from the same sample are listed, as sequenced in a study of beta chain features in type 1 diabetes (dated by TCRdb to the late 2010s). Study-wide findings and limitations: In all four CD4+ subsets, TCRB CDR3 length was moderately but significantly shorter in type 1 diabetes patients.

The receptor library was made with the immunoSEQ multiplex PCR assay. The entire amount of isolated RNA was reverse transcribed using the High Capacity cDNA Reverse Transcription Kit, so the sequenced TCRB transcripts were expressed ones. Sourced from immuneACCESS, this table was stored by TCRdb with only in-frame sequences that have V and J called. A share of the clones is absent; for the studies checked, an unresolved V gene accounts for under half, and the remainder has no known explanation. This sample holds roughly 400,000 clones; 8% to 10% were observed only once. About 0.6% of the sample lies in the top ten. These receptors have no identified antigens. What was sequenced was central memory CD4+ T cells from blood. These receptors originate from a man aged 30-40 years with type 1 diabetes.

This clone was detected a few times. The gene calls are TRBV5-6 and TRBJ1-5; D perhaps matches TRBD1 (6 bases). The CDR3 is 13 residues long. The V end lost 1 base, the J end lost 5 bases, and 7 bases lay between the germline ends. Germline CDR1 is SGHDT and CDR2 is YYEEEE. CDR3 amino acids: CASSLSGDQPQHF. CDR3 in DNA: TGTGCCAGCAGCTTGTCAGGGGATCAGCCCCAGCATTTT. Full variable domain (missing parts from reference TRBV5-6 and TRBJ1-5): DAGVTQSPTHLIKTRGQQVTLRCSPKSGHDTVSWYQQALGQGPQFIFQYYEEEERQRGNFPDRFSGHQFPNYSSELNVNALLLGDSALYLCASSLSGDQPQHFGDGTRLSIL.

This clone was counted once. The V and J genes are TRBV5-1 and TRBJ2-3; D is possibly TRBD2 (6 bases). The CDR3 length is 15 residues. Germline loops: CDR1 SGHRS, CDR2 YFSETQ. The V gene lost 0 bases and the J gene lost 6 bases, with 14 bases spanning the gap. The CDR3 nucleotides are TGCGCCAGCAGCTTGGGGGAGGCAGGGTTCGATACGCAGTATTTT. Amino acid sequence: CASSLGEAGFDTQYF.

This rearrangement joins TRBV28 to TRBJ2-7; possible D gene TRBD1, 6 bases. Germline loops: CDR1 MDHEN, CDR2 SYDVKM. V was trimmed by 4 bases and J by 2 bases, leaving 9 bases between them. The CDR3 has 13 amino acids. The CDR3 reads CASSSDSTYEQYF. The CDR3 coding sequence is TGTGCCAGCAGTTCGGACAGCACCTACGAGCAGTACTTC.

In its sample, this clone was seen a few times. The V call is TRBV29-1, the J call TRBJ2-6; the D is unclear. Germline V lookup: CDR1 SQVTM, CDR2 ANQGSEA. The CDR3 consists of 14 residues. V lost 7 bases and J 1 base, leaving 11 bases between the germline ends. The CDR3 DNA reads TGCAGCGCCCGAACGAGGTCTGGGGCCAACGTCCTGACTTTC. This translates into CSARTRSGANVLTF.

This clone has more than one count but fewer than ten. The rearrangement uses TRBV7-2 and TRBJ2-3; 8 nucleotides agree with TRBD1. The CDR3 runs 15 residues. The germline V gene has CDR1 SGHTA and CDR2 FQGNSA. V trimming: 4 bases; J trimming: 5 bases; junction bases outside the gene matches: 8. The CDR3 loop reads CASSYPGQALDTQYF. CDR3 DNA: TGTGCCAGCAGCTATCCGGGACAGGCTTTAGATACGCAGTATTTT.

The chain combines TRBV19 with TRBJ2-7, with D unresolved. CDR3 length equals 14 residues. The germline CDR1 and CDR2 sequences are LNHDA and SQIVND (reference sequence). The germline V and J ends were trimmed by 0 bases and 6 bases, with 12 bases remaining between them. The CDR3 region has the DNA TGTGCCAGTAGTATAGATCAAGGGTATGGCGAGCAGTACTTC. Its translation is CASSIDQGYGEQYF.

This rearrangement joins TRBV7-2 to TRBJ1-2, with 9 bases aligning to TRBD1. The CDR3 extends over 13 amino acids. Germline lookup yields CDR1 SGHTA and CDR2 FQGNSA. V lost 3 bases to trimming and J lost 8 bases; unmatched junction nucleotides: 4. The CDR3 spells CASSLGQGEGYTF. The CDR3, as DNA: TGTGCCAGCAGCTTGGGACAGGGTGAGGGCTACACCTTC.

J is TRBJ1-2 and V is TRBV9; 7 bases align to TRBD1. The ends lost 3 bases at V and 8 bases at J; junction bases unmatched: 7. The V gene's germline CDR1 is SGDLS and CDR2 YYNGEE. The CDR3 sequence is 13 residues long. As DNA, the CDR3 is TGTGCCAGCAGCGAATGGGACAGCGGGGGCTACACCTTC. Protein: CASSEWDSGGYTF.

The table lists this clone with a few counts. In DNA form, the CDR3 reads TGTGCCAGCTCACCACTCCGCCGCCGGGACAGGGGGATCAATCAGCCCCAGCATTTT. This sequence encodes CASSPLRRRDRGINQPQHF. V is TRBV18 and J is TRBJ1-5, with 11 nucleotides matching TRBD1. Germline loops: CDR1 KGHSH, CDR2 LQKENI. The CDR3 totals 19 residues. V lost 1 base and J lost 3; bases outside the gene matches: 11. The complete variable domain, with remaining parts taken from reference TRBV18 and TRBJ1-5, reads NAGVMQNPRHLVRRRGQEARLRCSPMKGHSHVYWYRQLPEEGLKFMVYLQKENIIDESGMPKERFSAEFPKEGPSILRIQQVVRGDSAAYFCASSPLRRRDRGINQPQHFGDGTRLSIL.

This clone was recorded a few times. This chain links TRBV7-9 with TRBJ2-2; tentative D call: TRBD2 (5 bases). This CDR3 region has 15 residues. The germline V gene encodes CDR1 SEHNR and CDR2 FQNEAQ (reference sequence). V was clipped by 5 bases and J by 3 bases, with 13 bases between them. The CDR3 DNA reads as TGTGCCAGCAGCCTCCTAGGAGGTCACACCGGGGAGCTGTTTTTT. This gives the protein CASSLLGGHTGELFF.

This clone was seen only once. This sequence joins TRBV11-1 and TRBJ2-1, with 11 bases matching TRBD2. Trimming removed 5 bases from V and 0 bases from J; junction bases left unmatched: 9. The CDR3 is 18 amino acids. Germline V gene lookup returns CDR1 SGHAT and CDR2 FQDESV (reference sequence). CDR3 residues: CASSPKKTSGTSYNEQFF. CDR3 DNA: TGTGCCAGCAGCCCTAAAAAGACTAGCGGGACCTCCTACAATGAGCAGTTCTTC.

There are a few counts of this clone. The CDR3 reads CASSLTTSGVNEQFF. CDR3 nucleotides: TGTGCCAGCAGCTTGACGACTAGCGGCGTAAATGAGCAGTTCTTC. The J gene is TRBJ2-1, the V gene TRBV11-2; TRBD2 matches at 9 bases. V dropped 3 bases and J dropped 7; count of bases not matched to a gene: 7. This CDR3 region has 15 residues. The germline CDR1 and CDR2 sequences are SGHAT and FQNNGV.

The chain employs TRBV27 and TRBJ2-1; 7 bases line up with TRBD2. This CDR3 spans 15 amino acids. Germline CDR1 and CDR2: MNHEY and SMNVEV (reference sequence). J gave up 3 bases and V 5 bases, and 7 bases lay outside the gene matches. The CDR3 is CASSPPGRDYNEQFF. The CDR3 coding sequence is TGTGCCAGCAGTCCCCCGGGGAGGGACTACAATGAGCAGTTCTTC.

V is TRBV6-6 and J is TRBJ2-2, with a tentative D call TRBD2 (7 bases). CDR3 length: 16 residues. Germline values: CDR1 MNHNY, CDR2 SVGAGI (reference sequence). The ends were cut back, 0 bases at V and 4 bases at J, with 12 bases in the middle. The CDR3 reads CASSYSGGQGTGELFF. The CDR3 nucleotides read TGTGCCAGCAGTTACTCGGGGGGGCAGGGCACCGGGGAGCTGTTTTTT.